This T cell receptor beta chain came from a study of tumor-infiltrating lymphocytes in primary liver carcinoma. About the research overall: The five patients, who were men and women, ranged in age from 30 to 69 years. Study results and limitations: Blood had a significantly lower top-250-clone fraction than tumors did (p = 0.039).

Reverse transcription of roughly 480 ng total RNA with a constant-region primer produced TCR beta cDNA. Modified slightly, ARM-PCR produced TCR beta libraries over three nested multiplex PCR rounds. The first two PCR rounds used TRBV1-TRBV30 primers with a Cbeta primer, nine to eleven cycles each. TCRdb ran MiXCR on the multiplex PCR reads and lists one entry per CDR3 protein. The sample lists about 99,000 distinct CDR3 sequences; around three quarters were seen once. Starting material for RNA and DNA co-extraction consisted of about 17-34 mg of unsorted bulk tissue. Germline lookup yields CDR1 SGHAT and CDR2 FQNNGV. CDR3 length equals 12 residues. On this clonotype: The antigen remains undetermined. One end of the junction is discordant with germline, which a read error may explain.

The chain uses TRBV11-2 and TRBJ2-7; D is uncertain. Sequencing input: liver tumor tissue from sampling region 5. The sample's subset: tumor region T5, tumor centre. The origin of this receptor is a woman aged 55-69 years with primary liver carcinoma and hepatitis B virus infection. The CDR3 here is CASSSVGYKQYF. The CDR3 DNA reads TGTGCCAGTAGCTCCGTGGGTTACAAGCAGTACTTC.